These 2 T cell receptor beta chains were all obtained from the same sample, sequenced in a study of beta chain features in type 1 diabetes. Broader study findings: Shortening of TCRB CDR3s, moderate but significant, appeared in all four CD4+ subsets of Type 1 diabetes patients.

These TCRs' antigens remain unknown. Expressed TCRB transcripts got sequenced, as all isolated RNA was reverse transcribed. The table came from immunoSEQ multiplex PCR; TCRdb's copy has only in-frame clones and leaves some out. The sample yields around 310,000 clones, approximately 12% seen once. Sequencing was performed on naive CD4+ T cells from blood. These receptors came from a woman aged 18 to 35 with type 1 diabetes.

In its sample, this clone was seen a few times. The V and J genes are TRBV7-2 and TRBJ2-1, with D perhaps TRBD2 (5 bases). V was shortened by 5 bases and J by 13 bases, with 15 bases between the two germline ends. The CDR3 length is 12 residues. Per germline, CDR1 SGHTA and CDR2 FQGNSA. CDR3 protein: CASSPRRQDQFF. The CDR3 DNA is TGTGCCAGCAGCCCACGGAGGCAGGACCAGTTCTTC.

The chain carries TRBV5-6 and TRBJ2-2, with 12 bases identical to TRBD1. This CDR3 is built from 15 residues. Germline V lookup: CDR1 SGHDT, CDR2 YYEEEE. V lost 3 bases to trimming and J lost 6 bases; unmatched junction nucleotides: 3. DNA of the CDR3: TGTGCCAGCAGCTACGGGACAGGGGGCCCCGGGGAGCTGTTTTTT. This sequence encodes CASSYGTGGPGELFF.